Below, 19 T cell receptor beta chains from the same sample are listed, as sequenced in a study of control samples from healthy donors and cancer patients. The assay was immunoSEQ multiplex PCR, and TCRdb's table has in-frame clones only and misses some. The table shows 150,000 to 200,000 clones, with 91% occurring only once. Input material: blood. The receptor set was obtained from a woman aged 35 to 49 in good health.

The chain is built from TRBV18 and TRBJ2-7; 8 bases are shared with TRBD1. CDR3 length equals 15 residues. Germline CDR1 KGHSH, CDR2 LQKENI. The ends lost 5 bases at V and 4 bases at J; junction bases unmatched: 10. CDR3: CASSTGTGENYEQYF. In DNA, the CDR3 is TGTGCCAGCTCAACGGGGACAGGAGAAAATTACGAGCAGTACTTC.

This chain uses TRBV6-6 with TRBJ1-5; no definite D call. This CDR3 has 15 amino acids. Trimming shortened V by 0 bases and J by 1 base, and 7 bases separated the two germline ends. Germline CDR1 reads MNHNY; CDR2 reads SVGAGI (reference sequence). In nucleotides, the CDR3 is TGTGCCAGCAGTTACTCGGTCGGAAGCAATCAGCCCCAGCATTTT. This codes for CASSYSVGSNQPQHF.

The chain is built from TRBV6-6 and TRBJ1-2; D is unclear. From germline, CDR1 is MNHNY and CDR2 SVGAGI (reference sequence). This CDR3 is built from 11 residues. V lost 6 bases to trimming and J lost 13 bases, with 15 bases between them. This CDR3 reads CASSLERVSTF. The CDR3 DNA is TGTGCCAGCAGCCTAGAGAGGGTTTCCACCTTC.

V gene TRBV6-5 combines with J gene TRBJ2-7, with D unresolved. The V end lost 7 bases, the J end lost 3 bases, and 10 bases lay between the germline ends. CDR3 length: 12 amino acids. In germline, CDR1 is MNHEY, CDR2 SVGAGI. The CDR3 DNA reads as TGTGCCAGCATTAGTGGCAACTACGAGCAGTACTTC. This translates into CASISGNYEQYF.

This chain joins TRBV6-1 and TRBJ1-5, with TRBD1 matching 7 bases. The germline gives CDR1 MNHNS, CDR2 SASEGT. Trimming cost V 1 base and J 4 bases; bases outside gene matches: 7. This CDR3 is 16 amino acids long. CDR3 DNA: TGTGCCAGCAGTGAAGGCTTGTCAGGGGGGAATCAGCCCCAGCATTTT. Protein: CASSEGLSGGNQPQHF.

The chain joins TRBV14 to TRBJ2-7; D remains unclear. Trimming shortened V by 4 bases and J by 4 bases, and 5 bases separated the two germline ends. Germline V gene lookup returns CDR1 SGHDN and CDR2 FVKESK. The CDR3 consists of 11 residues. CDR3 in amino acids: CASSLGYEQYF. CDR3 DNA: TGTGCCAGCAGCCTAGGTTACGAGCAGTACTTC.

CDR3 bases: TGCGCCAGCAGCCAATCCCGCCAGGACAGCGCAGTTAATTCACCCCTCCACTTT. Translated: CASSQSRQDSAVNSPLHF. The chain employs TRBV4-1 and TRBJ1-6, with D possibly TRBD1 on 6 matching bases. This CDR3 is 18 amino acids long. In germline, CDR1 is MGHRA, CDR2 YSYEKL. V was trimmed by 2 bases and J by 6 bases, leaving 20 bases between them.

J is TRBJ1-1 and V is TRBV7-9; the D is unclear. Per the germline V gene, CDR1 is SEHNR and CDR2 is FQNEAQ (reference sequence). V dropped 8 bases and J dropped 4 bases, with 8 bases sitting between them. The CDR3 consists of 11 residues. CDR3 nucleotide sequence: TGTGCCAGCGGGTGGGTCACTGAAGCTTTCTTT. This translates into CASGWVTEAFF.

This clone has a single count. This CDR3 reads CASSNPGLAPTDTQYF. In DNA, the CDR3 is TGTGCCAGTAGTAACCCGGGACTAGCTCCCACAGATACGCAGTATTTT. The V and J genes are TRBV19 and TRBJ2-3; TRBD2 agrees at 9 bases. This CDR3 spans 16 amino acids. CDR1 is LNHDA and CDR2 is SQIVND in the germline V gene (reference sequence). V lost 4 bases, J lost 2 bases, and 7 bases stayed unmatched.

The V gene is TRBV10-1, the J gene TRBJ1-1; weak D call: TRBD1 (6 bases). Trimming shortened V by 9 bases and J by 1 base, and 18 bases separated the two germline ends. Germline CDR1 and CDR2: WNHNN and SYGVQD (reference sequence). This CDR3 spans 15 amino acids. CDR3 nucleotides: TGCGCCAGAGAGGGCAGGGGAATGAAGAACACTGAAGCTTTCTTT. This encodes CAREGRGMKNTEAFF.

V is TRBV18 and J is TRBJ1-4; D remains ambiguous. Germline CDR1 is KGHSH and CDR2 is LQKENI. The CDR3 consists of 13 residues. V was clipped by 0 bases and J by 8 bases, with 7 bases between them. CDR3 sequence: CASSPPMEEKLFF. The CDR3 DNA reads TGTGCCAGCTCACCACCGATGGAGGAAAAACTGTTTTTT. Supplemented by reference TRBV18 and TRBJ1-4, the full variable domain reads NAGVMQNPRHLVRRRGQEARLRCSPMKGHSHVYWYRQLPEEGLKFMVYLQKENIIDESGMPKERFSAEFPKEGPSILRIQQVVRGDSAAYFCASSPPMEEKLFFGSGTQLSVL.

In DNA form, the CDR3 reads TGTGCCAGCAGCCACGCCTCCGAGGACGAGCAGTACTTC. Translation gives CASSHASEDEQYF. The chain recombines TRBV3-1 (or the pseudogene TRBV3-2) with TRBJ2-7; no firm D call. Germline CDR1 and CDR2: LGHDT and YNNKEL (reference sequence). This CDR3 spans 13 amino acids. V dropped 3 bases and J dropped 5 bases, with 11 bases sitting between them.

The genes are TRBV6-1 and TRBJ2-5, with D unclear. The CDR3 loop spans 12 amino acids. Trimming removed 2 bases from V and 3 bases from J, with 4 bases in between. Looked up from germline, CDR1 is MNHNS and CDR2 is SASEGT. The CDR3, as DNA: TGTGCCAGCAGTGAATGGGAAGAGACCCAGTACTTC. Its protein is CASSEWEETQYF.

The V call is TRBV5-1, the J call TRBJ2-7; 8 bases match TRBD2. J was trimmed by 2 bases and V by 7 bases; bases with no gene match: 8. The germline CDR1 and CDR2 sequences are SGHRS and YFSETQ. The length of the CDR3 is 14 residues. The CDR3 is CASRREGQTYEQYF. CDR3 nucleotide sequence: TGCGCCAGCCGACGGGAGGGACAAACCTACGAGCAGTACTTC. The entire variable domain, with the rest obtained from reference TRBV5-1 and TRBJ2-7, is as follows: KAGVTQTPRYLIKTRGQQVTLSCSPISGHRSVSWYQQTPGQGLQFLFEYFSETQRNKGNFPGRFSGRQFSNSRSEMNVSTLELGDSALYLCASRREGQTYEQYFGPGTRLTVT.

With respect to this clone: It is likely a read error, because the conserved phenylalanine at the end of the CDR3 is missing. The DNA is left out, because the CDR3 cannot be placed on it with certainty; the CDR3 is given as TCRdb lists it. V and J are TRBV7-9 and TRBJ1-2. 11 amino acids form the CDR3, both terminal residues included. Per germline, CDR1 SEHNR and CDR2 FQNEAQ (reference sequence). The CDR3 sequence: CASSLNFHRLI.

The CDR3 region has the DNA TGCGCCAGCAGCTTCGGCGGTCAGGAGACCTATGGCTACACCTTC. Residues: CASSFGGQETYGYTF. J is TRBJ1-2 and V is TRBV5-1; D unclear. Germline V gene lookup returns CDR1 SGHRS and CDR2 YFSETQ. The CDR3 sequence is 15 residues long. V was pared by 2 bases and J by 4 bases, with 15 bases between.

The J gene is TRBJ2-1, the V gene TRBV5-8; D possibly corresponds to TRBD2 (5 bases). The CDR3 length is 12 residues. Trimming shortened V by 4 bases and J by 9 bases, and 11 bases separated the two germline ends. The germline CDR1 and CDR2 sequences are SGHTS and YDEGEE. DNA for the CDR3: TGTGCCAGCAGCATTACTAGAGGTGAGCAGTTCTTC. Its translation is CASSITRGEQFF.

The chain joins TRBV5-4 to TRBJ2-2; D tentatively fits TRBD1 or TRBD2 (5 bases each). The CDR3 has 15 residues. Germline assignment: CDR1 SGHNT and CDR2 YYREEE (reference sequence). V dropped 6 bases and J dropped 2 bases, with 14 bases sitting between them. CDR3 nucleotide sequence: TGTGCCAGCAACCCCTCCCGGGGCAACACCGGGGAGCTGTTTTTT. Protein: CASNPSRGNTGELFF.

This clone was observed a single time. DNA for the CDR3: TGTGCCAGCAGACTCCTCGGGGATTATGGCTACACCTTC. This translates into CASRLLGDYGYTF. This sequence joins TRBV6-5 and TRBJ1-2; D is ambiguous. The CDR3 has 13 amino acids. Germline CDR1 and CDR2: MNHEY and SVGAGI. Trimming removed 6 bases at V and 5 bases at J, with 13 bases between.